These 18 T cell receptor beta chains were sequenced from one sample in a study of tumor-infiltrating lymphocytes in primary liver carcinoma. Germline DNA was also extracted, while the blood RNA originated from unsorted whole blood. The researchers produced TCR beta cDNA from roughly 500 ng total RNA with a constant-region primer. Amplification in three nested multiplex PCR rounds with slightly modified ARM-PCR gave rise to TCR beta libraries. In the first two PCR rounds, TRBV1-TRBV30 forward primers were paired with a C-beta reverse primer, and each round lasted roughly 9 cycles. Using its own MiXCR run on the multiplex PCR reads, TCRdb lists one record per CDR3 protein. This table has about 210,000 distinct CDR3 sequences, 65% appearing once. Sequenced: peripheral blood. The receptor source for this set is an older woman with primary liver carcinoma and hepatitis B virus infection.

This clonotype appeared many times. In DNA, the CDR3 is TGTGCCAGCAGCATTACTGGCGACGGGTATAATTCACCCCTCCACTTT. It encodes CASSITGDGYNSPLHF. V and J are TRBV11-2 and TRBJ1-6; D is unclear. This CDR3 contains 16 residues. V lost 5 bases and J lost 4, with 15 bases in between. CDR1 and CDR2 from the germline V gene are SGHAT and FQNNGV.

On this clonotype: A read error is possible here, since a much larger clone lies one base away. Since no conserved phenylalanine or tryptophan closes the CDR3, a read error is the likely cause. This chain uses TRBV28 with TRBJ2-7; no definite D call. This CDR3 has 12 residues. The V and J ends lost 1 base and 4 bases respectively, with 5 bases between them. From germline, CDR1 is MDHEN and CDR2 SYDVKM. CDR3 in DNA: TGTGCCAGCAGTTTATTGGAGTACGAGCAGTACCTC. It translates to CASSLLEYEQYL.

A word on this clonotype: Possible read error: a much larger clone is one base away. CDR3 coding DNA: TGTGCCAGCAGTGAACGACCGGGACAGGGCATCTATAATTCATCCCTCCACTTT. Translation: CASSERPGQGIYNSSLHF. This chain joins TRBV6-5 and TRBJ1-6; 9 bases line up with TRBD1. CDR3 size: 18 residues. The germline V gene encodes CDR1 MNHEY and CDR2 SVGAGI.

This clonotype was seen a single time. One base away lies a much larger clone, so this may be a sequencing read error. The chain has TRBV7-3 and TRBJ1-1; no clear D. CDR1 and CDR2 (germline): SGHTA, FQGTGA. The CDR3 runs 12 residues. In nucleotides, the CDR3 is TGTACCACCATAATAGGAAGGACTGAAGCTTTCTTT. Its translation: CTTIIGRTEAFF. The variable domain in full, with the rest retrieved from reference TRBV7-3 and TRBJ1-1, is GAGVSQTPSNKVTEKGKYVELRCDPISGHTALYWYRQSLGQGPEFLIYFQGTGAADDSGLPNDRFFAVRPEGSVSTLKIQRTERGDSAVYLCTTIIGRTEAFFGQGTRLTVV.

The V call is TRBV5-1, the J call TRBJ1-5; D may be TRBD1 (5 bases). The CDR3 sequence is 13 residues long. V was cut by 3 bases and J by 1 base, with 5 bases left in between. The germline CDR1 and CDR2 sequences are SGHRS and YFSETQ. The CDR3 loop is CASSWGSNQPQHF. DNA of the CDR3: TGCGCCAGCAGCTGGGGGAGCAATCAGCCCCAGCATTTT.

As concerns this clonotype: A much larger clone lies a single base off, so this may be a read error. Lacking the conserved final phenylalanine or tryptophan, this CDR3 likely reflects a read error. The J gene is TRBJ1-1, the V gene TRBV6-6, with 7 bases that match TRBD1. Unmatched junction bases numbered 3, after V lost 2 bases and J lost 6 bases. From germline, CDR1 is MNHNY and CDR2 SVGAGI (reference sequence). The CDR3 contains 13 residues. CDR3 loop: CASSYRQGSEAFI. The CDR3 DNA sequence: TGTGCCAGCAGTTACCGACAGGGCTCTGAAGCTTTCATT.

The V gene is TRBV6-5, the J gene TRBJ2-5; no firm D call. Deletions cut 6 bases from V and 5 bases from J, with 10 bases between. This CDR3 has 12 residues. Per the germline V gene, CDR1 is MNHEY and CDR2 is SVGAGI. The DNA for the CDR3 is TGTGCCAGCAGCATGGCATCCGAGACCCAGTACTTC. Its translation is CASSMASETQYF.

The chain has TRBV18 and TRBJ2-2, with 7 positions matching TRBD1. The germline gives CDR1 KGHSH, CDR2 LQKENI. CDR3 length: 15 residues. The junction had 2 bases not matched to a gene; V was cut back by 3 bases and J by 1 base. The DNA for the CDR3 is TGTGCCAGCTCACCGCGACAGGGGAACACCGGGGAGCTGTTTTTT. Translation: CASSPRQGNTGELFF.

The J gene is TRBJ2-1, the V gene TRBV6-2 or TRBV6-3, with D perhaps TRBD1 (6 bases). There are 16 residues in the CDR3. Trimming took off 7 bases at V and 8 bases at J, with 24 bases between the two ends. Germline V lookup: CDR1 MNHEY, CDR2 SVGEGT. The CDR3 sequence is CASTLSGQWARDEQFF. In nucleotides, the CDR3 is TGTGCCAGCACTCTTTCAGGACAGTGGGCGCGGGATGAGCAGTTCTTC.

The genes are TRBV29-1 and TRBJ2-7, with D possibly TRBD1 on 6 matching bases. Germline assignment: CDR1 SQVTM and CDR2 ANQGSEA. This CDR3 has 13 residues. CDR3 protein: CSVEGQRSYEQYF. DNA of the CDR3: TGCAGTGTGGAAGGACAGCGCTCCTACGAGCAGTACTTC.

With regard to this clonotype: Sequence at one end of the junction differs from germline and may be a read error. This sequence joins TRBV7-8 and TRBJ1-2, with a tentative D call TRBD1 (6 bases). Germline V CDR1 and CDR2: SGHVS, FQNEAQ. The CDR3 runs 13 residues. The CDR3 DNA sequence: TGTGCCAGCAGCAAGGACAGTAACTATGACTACACCTTC. Protein sequence: CASSKDSNYDYTF. Complete variable domain (other parts from reference TRBV7-8 and TRBJ1-2): GAGVSQSPRYKVAKRGQDVALRCDPISGHVSLFWYQQALGQGPEFLTYFQNEAQLDKSGLPSDRFFAERPEGSVSTLKIQRTQQEDSAVYLCASSKDSNYDYTFGSGTRLTVV.

In regard to this clonotype: This clone may be a read error of a much larger clone one base away. The V and J genes are TRBV29-1 and TRBJ2-4; D unresolved. V was clipped by 1 base and J by 1 base, with 11 bases between them. The CDR3 sequence is 15 residues long. CDR1 is SQVTM, CDR2 ANQGSEA, per germline. In DNA, the CDR3 is TGCAGCGTTGAAGTAACTTCATGGGCCAAAAACATTCAGTACTTC. Amino acid sequence: CSVEVTSWAKNIQYF.

V is TRBV10-3 and J is TRBJ2-7; either TRBD1 or TRBD2 may supply D (5 bases each). Trimming pared 7 bases from V and 2 bases from J, leaving 15 bases between. This CDR3 region has 14 residues. CDR1 and CDR2 (germline): ENHRY, SYGVKD. In nucleotides, the CDR3 is TGTGCCATCACCGCCGGGGCATCACCCTACGAGCAGTACTTC. Protein product: CAITAGASPYEQYF.

The J gene is TRBJ1-5, the V gene TRBV6-6, with 12 positions matching TRBD1. The CDR3 is 13 amino acids. The trim removed 8 bases at V and 7 bases at J, leaving 3 bases unmatched. Germline CDR1 reads MNHNY; CDR2 reads SVGAGI (reference sequence). CDR3 protein: CASGTGGGQPQHF. In nucleotides, the CDR3 is TGTGCCAGCGGGACAGGGGGCGGACAGCCCCAGCATTTT.

This clonotype was found a few times. This sequence joins TRBV5-6 and TRBJ2-7, with 14 bases fitting TRBD2. The CDR3 runs to 17 residues. Germline V gene lookup returns CDR1 SGHDT and CDR2 YYEEEE. Trimming removed 4 bases from V and 7 bases from J; junction bases left unmatched: 13. The CDR3 loop is CASSRGTSGSRLGEQYF. The CDR3 nucleotides are TGTGCCAGCAGCCGCGGGACTAGCGGGAGCCGGCTTGGAGAGCAGTACTTC.

Note on this clonotype: An end of the junction does not agree with germline; a read error may underlie this. The chain couples TRBV12-3 or TRBV12-4 to TRBJ2-7; D unclear. The CDR3 is made up of 13 amino acids. This CDR3 is CASSLEQTYEEYF. CDR3 nucleotides: TGTGCCAGCAGTTTAGAGCAAACCTACGAGGAGTACTTC.

Remarks on this clonotype: The CDR3 does not close with the conserved phenylalanine or tryptophan, likely indicating a read error. V usage is TRBV11-2 and J usage is TRBJ1-3; unclear D gene. Germline loops: CDR1 SGHAT, CDR2 FQNNGV. The CDR3 contains 13 residues. Trimming took off 10 bases at V and 4 bases at J, with 14 bases between the two ends. The chain's CDR3 is CATSTGPGNTIYL. The CDR3 DNA reads TGTGCCACCTCAACGGGCCCAGGAAACACCATATATCTT.

As for this clonotype: A much larger clone lies a single base off, so this may be a read error. The DNA is omitted, as the CDR3 cannot be located on it reliably, and the CDR3 follows TCRdb's listing. The chain joins TRBV28 to TRBJ2-7; the table calls TRBD2, which could not be checked here. Both ends counted, the CDR3 spans 14 residues. CDR1 and CDR2 (germline): MDHEN, SYDVKM. CDR3 amino acids: CASILAHYTYEQYF.